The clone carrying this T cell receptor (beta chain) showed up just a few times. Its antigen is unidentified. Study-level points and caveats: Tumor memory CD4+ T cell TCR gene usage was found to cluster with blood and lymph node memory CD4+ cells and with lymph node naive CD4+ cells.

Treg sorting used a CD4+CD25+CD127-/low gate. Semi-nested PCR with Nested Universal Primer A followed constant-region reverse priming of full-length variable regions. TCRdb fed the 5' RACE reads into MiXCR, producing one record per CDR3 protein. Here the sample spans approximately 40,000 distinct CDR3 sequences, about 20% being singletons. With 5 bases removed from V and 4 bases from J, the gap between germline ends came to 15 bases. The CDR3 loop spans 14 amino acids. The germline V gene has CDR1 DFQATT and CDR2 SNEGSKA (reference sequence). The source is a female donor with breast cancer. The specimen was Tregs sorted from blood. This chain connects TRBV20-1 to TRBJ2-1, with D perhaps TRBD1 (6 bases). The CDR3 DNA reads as TGCAGTGCTCGACAGGTGGGGCGTTACAATGAGCAGTTCTTC. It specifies CSARQVGRYNEQFF.